This entry lists 28 T cell receptor beta chains sequenced from one sample in a study of cytomegalovirus exposure and HLA in healthy donors. Primers for the PCR totalled 60 Vbeta and 13 Jbeta. TCRdb keeps only in-frame clones here, not all; method: immunoSEQ multiplex PCR. This sample has about 270,000 clones, with more than 55% found just once. The sample was PBMCs. These receptors originate from a female donor in good health and CMV-seronegative.

V gene TRBV10-3 combines with J gene TRBJ2-4, with D maybe TRBD2 (6 bases). The CDR3 runs 15 residues. Germline V gene data show CDR1 as ENHRY and CDR2 as SYGVKD. V was cut by 0 bases and J by 7 bases, with 13 bases left in between. CDR3 DNA: TGTGCCATCAGTGAGTCGGAGGAGGGTTGGAACATTCAGTACTTC. Translated, it gives CAISESEEGWNIQYF.

The V and J genes are TRBV28 and TRBJ1-2; D gene ambiguous. The germline V gene encodes CDR1 MDHEN and CDR2 SYDVKM. The V end lost 8 bases, the J end lost 6 bases, and 13 bases lay between the germline ends. The CDR3 loop spans 12 amino acids. CDR3 in DNA: TGTGCCAGCGGCTTCACTATAAATGGCTACACCTTC. Translated: CASGFTINGYTF.

This clone was seen just once. V and J are TRBV9 and TRBJ2-2, with D possibly being TRBD2 (6 bases). V was clipped by 0 bases and J by 0 bases, with 12 bases between them. Germline CDR1 SGDLS, CDR2 YYNGEE. The CDR3 runs 17 residues. The CDR3 loop reads CASSVAWGTPNTGELFF. CDR3 DNA sequence: TGTGCCAGCAGCGTAGCTTGGGGGACTCCGAACACCGGGGAGCTGTTTTTT.

This clone was picked up one time. The chain is built from TRBV6-5 and TRBJ2-1; 12 bases line up with TRBD2. The germline CDR1 and CDR2 sequences are MNHEY and SVGAGI. CDR3 size: 15 residues. The V gene end was trimmed by 6 bases and the J gene end by 8 bases; junction bases not matched to a gene: 8. The CDR3 loop is CASRLLAGGFDEQFF. CDR3 bases: TGTGCCAGCAGACTACTAGCGGGAGGTTTCGATGAGCAGTTCTTC.

This clone was counted only a few times. The sample carries other DNA sequences with the same CDR3. This rearrangement joins TRBV7-9 to TRBJ1-1; no reliable D call. This CDR3 is built from 14 residues. Deletions cut 1 base from V and 1 base from J, with 7 bases between. The germline V gene has CDR1 SEHNR and CDR2 FQNEAQ (reference sequence). CDR3 bases: TGTGCCAGCAGCTTAGTCGGAGAGAACACTGAAGCTTTCTTT. Translated, it gives CASSLVGENTEAFF.

CDR3 bases: TGTGCCAGCAGTTACGGCGGTAGCTCCTACAATGAGCAGTTCTTC. Encoded protein: CASSYGGSSYNEQFF. The rearrangement uses TRBV6-6 and TRBJ2-1; D is undetermined. Germline V gene data show CDR1 as MNHNY and CDR2 as SVGAGI (reference sequence). This CDR3 is 15 amino acids long. The germline V and J ends were trimmed by 2 bases and 0 bases, with 8 bases remaining between them.

The chain recombines TRBV25-1 with TRBJ2-1; the match to TRBD2 covers 14 bases. V lost 4 bases and J lost 10; bases outside the gene matches: 9. Germline loops: CDR1 MGHDK, CDR2 SYGVNS. This CDR3 has 16 amino acids. The CDR3 here is CASSAAGTSGSWEQFF. The CDR3, as DNA: TGTGCCAGCAGTGCTGCCGGGACTAGCGGGAGCTGGGAGCAGTTCTTC.

The chain couples TRBV7-2 to TRBJ2-5; 10 bases agree with TRBD2. Germline V gene data show CDR1 as SGHTA and CDR2 as FQGNSA. This CDR3 contains 13 residues. The V gene end was trimmed by 10 bases and the J gene end by 2 bases; junction bases not matched to a gene: 4. CDR3 bases: TGTGCCACAAGACTAGCGGGTCAAGAGACCCAGTACTTC. The encoded protein is CATRLAGQETQYF.

This rearrangement joins TRBV6-1 to TRBJ2-4, with a weak D call TRBD2 (5 bases). Germline V gene sequence: CDR1 MNHNS, CDR2 SASEGT. V lost 2 bases, J lost 8 bases, and 10 bases lay in between. This CDR3 contains 13 residues. The CDR3 spells CASSEWEKYIQYF. In DNA form, the CDR3 reads TGTGCCAGCAGTGAATGGGAGAAATACATTCAGTACTTC.

This clone was seen only a few times. The CDR3 sequence: CAWSVPPRTRALHF. DNA of the CDR3: TGTGCCTGGAGTGTACCCCCGAGGACCAGGGCCCTCCACTTT. This chain joins TRBV30 and TRBJ1-6; maybe TRBD1 (5 bases). Germline V CDR1 and CDR2: GTSNPN, SVGIG (reference sequence). This CDR3 is built from 14 residues. Trimming cost V 0 bases and J 14 bases, with 17 bases left between them.

This clone turned up a few times. The rearrangement uses TRBV6-5 and TRBJ2-5; 7 nucleotides align to TRBD1. The CDR3 extends over 14 amino acids. The germline CDR1 and CDR2 sequences are MNHEY and SVGAGI. The trim removed 4 bases at V and 5 bases at J, leaving 7 bases unmatched. The DNA of the CDR3 is TGTGCCAGCAGTTGGAACAGGGGCGGGGAGACCCAGTACTTC. Translating gives CASSWNRGGETQYF.

The chain joins TRBV19 to TRBJ2-7; a weak D match, TRBD2 (6 bases). The V gene's germline CDR1 is LNHDA and CDR2 SQIVND (reference sequence). CDR3 length equals 13 residues. The germline V and J ends were trimmed by 5 bases and 1 base, with 9 bases remaining between them. The CDR3 spells CASSWGDSYEQYF. As DNA, the CDR3 is TGTGCCAGTAGTTGGGGGGATTCCTACGAGCAGTACTTC.

J is TRBJ2-7 and V is TRBV2; 7 positions match TRBD1. CDR3 size: 15 residues. J lost 4 bases, V lost 6 bases, and 12 bases had no gene match. Germline loops: CDR1 SNHLY, CDR2 FYNNEI. CDR3 amino acids: CASSFPGDRVYEQYF. DNA of the CDR3: TGTGCCAGCAGCTTCCCCGGGGACAGAGTGTACGAGCAGTACTTC.

The chain carries TRBV27 and TRBJ2-1; TRBD2 matches at 7 bases. The CDR3 has 14 residues. J lost 7 bases, V lost 4 bases, and 7 bases had no gene match. CDR1 is MNHEY and CDR2 is SMNVEV in the germline V gene (reference sequence). Here the CDR3 DNA reads TGTGCCAGCAGTTCCGCCGGGAGGATAAATGAGCAGTTCTTC. This translates into CASSSAGRINEQFF.

The genes are TRBV19 and TRBJ2-7; TRBD2 matches at 7 bases. CDR3 length: 13 residues. V trimming: 7 bases; J trimming: 1 base; junction bases outside the gene matches: 4. CDR1 LNHDA and CDR2 SQIVND come from the germline V gene (reference sequence). For the CDR3, the DNA is TGTGCCAGTAATGCGGGACTATCCTACGAGCAGTACTTC. This translates into CASNAGLSYEQYF.

The chain uses TRBV7-8 and TRBJ2-7; D ambiguous. The CDR3 contains 12 residues. Germline CDR1 reads SGHVS; CDR2 reads FQNEAQ. V was shortened by 2 bases and J by 4 bases, with 6 bases between the two germline ends. CDR3 DNA sequence: TGTGCCAGCAGCTTAAATCGGTACGAGCAGTACTTC. Translation: CASSLNRYEQYF.

V and J are TRBV6-5 and TRBJ2-5, with 7 bases that match TRBD1. In germline, CDR1 is MNHEY, CDR2 SVGAGI. The CDR3 totals 15 residues. The junction had 10 bases not matched to a gene; V was cut back by 4 bases and J by 5 bases. CDR3 coding DNA: TGTGCCAGCAGTTCACAGGGGCGAAAGGTGGAGACCCAGTACTTC. This translates into CASSSQGRKVETQYF.

The V call is TRBV2, the J call TRBJ2-7; TRBD1 agrees at 7 bases. CDR3 size: 12 residues. J lost 0 bases, V lost 10 bases, and 3 bases had no gene match. The germline V gene encodes CDR1 SNHLY and CDR2 FYNNEI. This CDR3 is CATTGTSYEQYF. The DNA of the CDR3 is TGTGCCACGACAGGGACCTCCTACGAGCAGTACTTC. The variable domain in full, completed from reference TRBV2 and TRBJ2-7, reads EPEVTQTPSHQVTQMGQEVILRCVPISNHLYFYWYRQILGQKVEFLVSFYNNEISEKSEIFDDQFSVERPDGSNFTLKIRSTKLEDSAMYFCATTGTSYEQYFGPGTRLTVT.

The V gene is TRBV19, the J gene TRBJ1-4; no clear D. Trimming took 1 base from V and 0 from J, leaving 6 bases between them. The CDR3 runs 15 residues. Germline-derived CDR1 and CDR2 are LNHDA and SQIVND (reference sequence). CDR3 coding DNA: TGTGCCAGTAGTATAGGAACTGCAACTAATGAAAAACTGTTTTTT. This encodes CASSIGTATNEKLFF.

About this clone: At the DNA level, this CDR3 is encoded by other sequences in the same sample as well. The V gene is TRBV6-5, the J gene TRBJ2-5, with D tentatively TRBD2 (5 bases). The J call is in doubt because the DNA end fits TRBJ2-7 better. Germline V gene lookup returns CDR1 MNHEY and CDR2 SVGAGI. This CDR3 region has 14 residues. The CDR3 DNA reads as TGTGCCAGCAGTTACTCTCCAGGTGGAGGCGAGCAGTACTTC. Encoded protein: CASSYSPGGGEQYF.

The chain employs TRBV7-2 and TRBJ2-1, with D possibly TRBD1 on 5 matching bases. V gave up 3 bases and J gave up 8 bases, with 14 bases separating them. CDR1 SGHTA and CDR2 FQGNSA come from the germline V gene. The CDR3 consists of 14 residues. The CDR3 loop reads CASSFRGTGYEQFF. The CDR3 DNA follows: TGTGCCAGCAGCTTTAGGGGAACCGGGTATGAGCAGTTCTTC.

The V call is TRBV6-1, the J call TRBJ1-2; a possible D gene is TRBD1 (5 bases). The CDR3 loop spans 16 amino acids. The V and J ends lost 3 bases and 4 bases respectively, with 18 bases between them. The germline V gene has CDR1 MNHNS and CDR2 SASEGT. CDR3 nucleotides: TGTGCCAGCAGTGATGTCGGGGGGGGATCGAGCTATGGCTACACCTTC. It is translated as CASSDVGGGSSYGYTF.

In its sample, this clone was seen a few times. The J gene is TRBJ2-7, the V gene TRBV19; 10 bases agree with TRBD1. With 5 bases clipped from V and 5 bases from J, the junction kept 9 bases outside the gene matches. CDR3 length: 15 amino acids. Germline CDR1 reads LNHDA; CDR2 reads SQIVND (reference sequence). The CDR3 sequence: CASSQFPGQGNEQYF. CDR3 sequence (DNA): TGTGCCAGTAGTCAATTTCCGGGACAGGGGAACGAGCAGTACTTC.

V and J are TRBV6-5 and TRBJ2-1; TRBD2 aligns across 11 bases. The CDR3 has 15 residues. Looked up from germline, CDR1 is MNHEY and CDR2 is SVGAGI. Trimming cost V 7 bases and J 4 bases; bases outside gene matches: 6. In DNA form, the CDR3 reads TGTGCCAGCACCAGGACTAGCGGGCCTTACAATGAGCAGTTCTTC. Residues: CASTRTSGPYNEQFF.

CDR3 DNA: TGCGCCAGCAGCTTGGACCCCTCGCGGAGGGCGAAGACCTACGAGCAGTACTTC. Translated, it gives CASSLDPSRRAKTYEQYF. V is TRBV5-1 and J is TRBJ2-7; tentative D call: TRBD2 (6 bases). There are 18 residues in the CDR3. V lost 0 bases, J lost 2 bases, and 21 bases lay in between. Germline lookup yields CDR1 SGHRS and CDR2 YFSETQ.

This clone showed up just a few times. V gene TRBV7-8 combines with J gene TRBJ2-7, with 8 bases matching TRBD2. Germline V gene lookup returns CDR1 SGHVS and CDR2 FQNEAQ. The ends lost 2 bases at V and 4 bases at J; junction bases unmatched: 7. There are 15 residues in the CDR3. The CDR3 loop reads CASSLPAGVSYEQYF. For the CDR3, the DNA is TGTGCCAGCAGCTTACCAGCGGGAGTTTCTTACGAGCAGTACTTC. Supplemented by reference TRBV7-8 and TRBJ2-7, the full variable domain reads GAGVSQSPRYKVAKRGQDVALRCDPISGHVSLFWYQQALGQGPEFLTYFQNEAQLDKSGLPSDRFFAERPEGSVSTLKIQRTQQEDSAVYLCASSLPAGVSYEQYFGPGTRLTVT.

The chain combines TRBV12-5 with TRBJ1-1; 7 nucleotides align to TRBD1. The CDR3 has 15 amino acids. Per the germline V gene, CDR1 is LGHNT and CDR2 is FRNRAP. The J segment lost 4 bases and the V segment lost 7 bases, leaving 12 bases of the junction unmatched. The CDR3 region is CASAPSGGRGTEAFF. The CDR3 bases are TGTGCTAGTGCCCCTTCAGGGGGTAGAGGCACTGAAGCTTTCTTT.

This chain uses TRBV11-1 with TRBJ2-2; D remains unclear. V lost 2 bases, J lost 1 base, and 5 bases lay in between. The CDR3 spans 14 residues. Germline loops: CDR1 SGHAT, CDR2 FQDESV (reference sequence). CDR3 region: CASSLLWNTGELFF. For the CDR3, the DNA is TGTGCCAGCAGCTTACTCTGGAACACCGGGGAGCTGTTTTTT.